This paragraph covers one TCR beta chain sequence. These data are taken from a study of shared T cell receptors in the human thymus. The ends were cut back, 5 bases at V and 2 bases at J, with 15 bases in the middle. This CDR3 is 15 amino acids long. Germline assignment: CDR1 MNHEY and CDR2 SMNVEV (reference sequence). The method was immunoSEQ multiplex PCR; TCRdb's version includes in-frame clones alone and lacks a portion of them. This table holds more than 550,000 clones, 80% to 90% found once. A further study also used this sample, focusing on human thymus T cells. That work adds: Each of the donors was a healthy Finnish infant who was undergoing open corrective cardiac surgery for congenital heart defects. Obtained as resections during corrective heart surgery, the thymus tissue was then studied. Repertoires from thymus and blood appeared to show biased V and J gene usage. Thymic repertoires overlap heavily among unrelated individuals, related research has reported.

The sample was thymocytes. The V gene is TRBV27, the J gene TRBJ1-1; D might be TRBD1 (6 bases). The TCR comes from a girl under two years old with a congenital heart defect. CDR3 sequence (DNA): TGTGCCAGCAGTACGAAGGGACAACGAAACACTGAAGCTTTCTTT. This sequence encodes CASSTKGQRNTEAFF.